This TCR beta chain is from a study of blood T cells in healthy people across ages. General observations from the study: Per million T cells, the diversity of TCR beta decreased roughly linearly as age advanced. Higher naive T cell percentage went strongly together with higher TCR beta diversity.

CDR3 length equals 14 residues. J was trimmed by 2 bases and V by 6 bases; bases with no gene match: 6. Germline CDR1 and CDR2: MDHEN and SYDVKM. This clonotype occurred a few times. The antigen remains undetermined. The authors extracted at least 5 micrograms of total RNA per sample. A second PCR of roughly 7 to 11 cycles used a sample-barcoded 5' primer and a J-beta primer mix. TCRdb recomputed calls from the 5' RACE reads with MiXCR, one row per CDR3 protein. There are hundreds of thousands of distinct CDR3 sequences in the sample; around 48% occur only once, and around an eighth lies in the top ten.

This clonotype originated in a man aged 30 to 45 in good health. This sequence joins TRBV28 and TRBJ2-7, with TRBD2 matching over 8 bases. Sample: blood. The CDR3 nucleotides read TGTGCCAGCAGACCCACTAGCGGAACCTACGAGCAGTACTTC. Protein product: CASRPTSGTYEQYF.